Following are 21 T cell receptor beta chains from one sample sequenced in a study of blood T cell repertoires in COVID-19. Sequencing used immunoSEQ multiplex PCR; TCRdb keeps in-frame clones, though not all of them. The profile shows approximately 340,000 clones, 80% to 90% of them singletons. Material: peripheral blood. The receptors stem from a man aged 25 to 45 with active or convalescent COVID-19.

This sequence joins TRBV11-2 and TRBJ2-5; weak D call: TRBD2 (6 bases). CDR3 size: 18 residues. CDR1 and CDR2 (germline): SGHAT, FQNNGV. Trimming removed 0 bases from V and 9 bases from J, with 26 bases in between. CDR3 in amino acids: CASSLDQLYGGVPRAQYF. CDR3 nucleotides: TGTGCCAGCAGCTTAGATCAGTTGTACGGCGGGGTACCTCGGGCCCAGTACTTC. The full variable domain, completed using reference TRBV11-2 and TRBJ2-5, is EAGVAQSPRYKIIEKRQSVAFWCNPISGHATLYWYQQILGQGPKLLIQFQNNGVVDDSQLPKDRFSAERLKGVDSTLKIQPAKLEDSAVYLCASSLDQLYGGVPRAQYFGPGTRLLVL.

This sequence joins TRBV10-1 and TRBJ2-6, with 10 bases lining up with TRBD1. Germline loops: CDR1 WNHNN, CDR2 SYGVQD (reference sequence). This CDR3 has 19 residues. Germline trimming cut 7 bases from V and 0 bases from J; bases unmatched to any gene: 12. The CDR3 nucleotides read TGCGCCAGCACCCAGTTGGGACAGGGGCCTTTCTCTGGGGCCAACGTCCTGACTTTC. Protein sequence: CASTQLGQGPFSGANVLTF.

V gene TRBV6-2 or TRBV6-3 combines with J gene TRBJ2-2, with 8 bases identical to TRBD2. The CDR3 extends over 17 amino acids. From germline, CDR1 is MNHEY and CDR2 SVGEGT. V lost 3 bases, J lost 3 bases, and 9 bases stayed unmatched. CDR3 DNA: TGTGCCAGCAGTTATTCACCAGCGGGGGTGTACACCGGGGAGCTGTTTTTT. Translated, it gives CASSYSPAGVYTGELFF.

This chain joins TRBV7-3 and TRBJ2-1; D gene uncertain. The ends were cut back, 6 bases at V and 4 bases at J, with 7 bases in the middle. The CDR3 has 12 residues. CDR1 is SGHTA, CDR2 FQGTGA, per germline. This chain's CDR3 is CASREFYNEQFF. The CDR3 DNA reads as TGTGCCAGCAGGGAGTTTTACAATGAGCAGTTCTTC.

This clone was detected only once. This sequence joins TRBV7-9 and TRBJ2-1, with D tentatively TRBD1 (5 bases). The germline V and J ends were trimmed by 4 bases and 1 base, with 14 bases remaining between them. The germline V gene encodes CDR1 SEHNR and CDR2 FQNEAQ (reference sequence). The length of the CDR3 is 16 residues. CDR3 sequence reads: CASSSAAGRSYNEQFF. The CDR3 DNA reads TGTGCCAGCAGCTCGGCGGCAGGGCGGTCCTACAATGAGCAGTTCTTC.

This clone was counted once. The genes are TRBV6-2 or TRBV6-3 and TRBJ1-5, with 7 bases matching TRBD1. The germline CDR1 and CDR2 sequences are MNHEY and SVGEGT. After removal of 5 bases from V and 0 bases from J, the junction contained 16 bases not matched to a gene. The CDR3 consists of 19 residues. The CDR3 protein is CASSRKPRGEVGSNQPQHF. The CDR3 nucleotides read TGTGCCAGCAGTCGCAAGCCCAGGGGGGAAGTAGGTAGCAATCAGCCCCAGCATTTT.

The chain is built from TRBV2 and TRBJ1-3; D possibly corresponds to TRBD1 (6 bases). CDR3 length: 13 amino acids. CDR1 and CDR2 (germline): SNHLY, FYNNEI. The V and J ends lost 9 bases and 0 bases respectively, with 9 bases between them. CDR3 coding DNA: TGTGCCAGTTCACAGGGCTCTGGAAACACCATATATTTT. Protein: CASSQGSGNTIYF.

The rearrangement uses TRBV24-1 and TRBJ1-4; the match to TRBD1 covers 7 bases. The CDR3 has 13 residues. The germline gives CDR1 KGHDR, CDR2 SFDVKD. V was pared by 2 bases and J by 8 bases, with 1 base of the junction left unmatched. The CDR3 sequence is CATSDWTGEKLFF. As DNA, the CDR3 is TGTGCCACCAGTGATTGGACAGGCGAAAAACTGTTTTTT.

The DNA for the CDR3 is TGTGCCAGCAGCTTAGTGGTCAGGCCTCACGAGCAGTACTTC. Protein product: CASSLVVRPHEQYF. The V gene is TRBV11-2, the J gene TRBJ2-7, with unresolved D. V lost 1 base and J lost 5, with 12 bases in between. The CDR3 sequence is 14 residues long. In germline, CDR1 is SGHAT, CDR2 FQNNGV. The full variable domain, rest sourced from reference TRBV11-2 and TRBJ2-7, is EAGVAQSPRYKIIEKRQSVAFWCNPISGHATLYWYQQILGQGPKLLIQFQNNGVVDDSQLPKDRFSAERLKGVDSTLKIQPAKLEDSAVYLCASSLVVRPHEQYFGPGTRLTVT.

The chain links TRBV11-2 to TRBJ2-7; 7 positions match TRBD2. Germline-derived CDR1 and CDR2 are SGHAT and FQNNGV. With 2 bases clipped from V and 7 bases from J, the junction kept 5 bases outside the gene matches. The CDR3 has 13 amino acids. DNA of the CDR3: TGTGCCAGCAGCTTAACGGGGGGTGGTGAGCAGTACTTC. As protein: CASSLTGGGEQYF.

V gene TRBV9 combines with J gene TRBJ1-4; weak D call: TRBD1 (6 bases). The germline V and J ends were trimmed by 1 base and 6 bases, with 16 bases remaining between them. There are 16 residues in the CDR3. CDR1 is SGDLS, CDR2 YYNGEE, per germline. This CDR3 is CASSVPMSGGDEKLFF. The CDR3 DNA reads as TGTGCCAGCAGCGTACCTATGTCGGGGGGCGATGAAAAACTGTTTTTT.

This clone was picked up one time. The chain carries TRBV9 and TRBJ2-3; the match to TRBD2 covers 7 bases. The CDR3 runs to 14 residues. In germline, CDR1 is SGDLS, CDR2 YYNGEE. Trimming cost V 3 bases and J 7 bases; bases outside gene matches: 8. This CDR3 is CASSASVAGNTQYF. Here the CDR3 DNA reads TGTGCCAGCAGCGCTTCAGTAGCGGGCAATACGCAGTATTTT.

This clone was recorded only once. The chain carries TRBV7-2 and TRBJ1-2; TRBD1 matches at 7 bases. J lost 5 bases, V lost 5 bases, and 8 bases had no gene match. The CDR3 sequence is 14 residues long. Germline CDR1 SGHTA, CDR2 FQGNSA. The CDR3: CASSPEAGQYGYTF. In DNA, the CDR3 is TGTGCCAGCAGCCCAGAGGCGGGACAGTATGGCTACACCTTC.

The genes are TRBV6-2 or TRBV6-3 and TRBJ1-4; maybe TRBD1 (5 bases). The CDR3 totals 14 residues. The ends were cut back, 1 base at V and 8 bases at J, with 11 bases in the middle. Germline V gene data show CDR1 as MNHEY and CDR2 as SVGEGT. DNA for the CDR3: TGTGCCAGCAGTTACTTGGGGCTGCAAGAAAAACTGTTTTTT. Translating gives CASSYLGLQEKLFF.

The CDR3 coding sequence is TGTGCCAGCAGCTCCGAGACTAGGGTTGATGGCTACACCTTC. This codes for CASSSETRVDGYTF. The chain uses TRBV5-4 and TRBJ1-2; D ambiguous. The V gene lost 3 bases and the J gene lost 6 bases, with 15 bases spanning the gap. The CDR3 has 14 residues. From germline, CDR1 is SGHNT and CDR2 YYREEE (reference sequence).

In its sample, this clone was seen once. The chain links TRBV10-2 to TRBJ2-7, with 12 bases aligning to TRBD1. V dropped 4 bases and J dropped 5; count of bases not matched to a gene: 6. The CDR3 consists of 15 residues. The germline gives CDR1 WSHSY, CDR2 SAAADI. In nucleotides, the CDR3 is TGCGCCAGCAGTGCAACCGGGACAGGGGGCCACGAGCAGTACTTC. Its protein product is CASSATGTGGHEQYF.

This chain's CDR3 is CASSLDSFEQYF. CDR3 nucleotides: TGTGCCAGCAGCTTGGACAGTTTCGAGCAGTACTTC. The V and J genes are TRBV7-2 and TRBJ2-7, with TRBD1 as a possible D gene (6 bases). V was shortened by 3 bases and J by 6 bases, with 9 bases between the two germline ends. This CDR3 has 12 residues. The germline CDR1 and CDR2 sequences are SGHTA and FQGNSA.

The J gene is TRBJ1-1, the V gene TRBV3-1 (or the pseudogene TRBV3-2), with D possibly TRBD1 on 5 matching bases. The germline V and J ends were trimmed by 0 bases and 12 bases, with 17 bases remaining between them. CDR3 length: 14 residues. Germline V gene lookup returns CDR1 LGHDT and CDR2 YNNKEL (reference sequence). The CDR3: CASSQDRWGPRTFF. The CDR3 DNA sequence: TGTGCCAGCAGCCAAGATCGGTGGGGCCCTAGGACTTTCTTT.

V usage is TRBV20-1 and J usage is TRBJ1-1; D is undetermined. V was cut by 0 bases and J by 11 bases, with 10 bases left in between. Germline V gives CDR1 DFQATT, CDR2 SNEGSKA (reference sequence). The CDR3 consists of 11 residues. The CDR3 sequence is CSARDRQVAFF. The CDR3 DNA sequence: TGCAGTGCTAGAGATAGGCAGGTGGCTTTCTTT.

The V and J genes are TRBV27 and TRBJ2-7; TRBD1 matches 10 bases. This CDR3 contains 13 residues. With 4 bases clipped from V and 5 bases from J, the junction kept 2 bases outside the gene matches. In germline, CDR1 is MNHEY, CDR2 SMNVEV (reference sequence). CDR3 DNA: TGTGCCAGCAGTTGGGACAGGGGCCACGAGCAGTACTTC. This translates into CASSWDRGHEQYF.

The rearrangement joins TRBV6-6 to TRBJ2-7, with 10 bases fitting TRBD1. Germline V gene data show CDR1 as MNHNY and CDR2 as SVGAGI (reference sequence). V lost 0 bases to trimming and J lost 4 bases; unmatched junction nucleotides: 6. The CDR3 runs 16 residues. CDR3 loop: CASSYSRQGARYEQYF. The DNA of the CDR3 is TGTGCCAGCAGTTACTCCCGACAGGGGGCACGGTACGAGCAGTACTTC.